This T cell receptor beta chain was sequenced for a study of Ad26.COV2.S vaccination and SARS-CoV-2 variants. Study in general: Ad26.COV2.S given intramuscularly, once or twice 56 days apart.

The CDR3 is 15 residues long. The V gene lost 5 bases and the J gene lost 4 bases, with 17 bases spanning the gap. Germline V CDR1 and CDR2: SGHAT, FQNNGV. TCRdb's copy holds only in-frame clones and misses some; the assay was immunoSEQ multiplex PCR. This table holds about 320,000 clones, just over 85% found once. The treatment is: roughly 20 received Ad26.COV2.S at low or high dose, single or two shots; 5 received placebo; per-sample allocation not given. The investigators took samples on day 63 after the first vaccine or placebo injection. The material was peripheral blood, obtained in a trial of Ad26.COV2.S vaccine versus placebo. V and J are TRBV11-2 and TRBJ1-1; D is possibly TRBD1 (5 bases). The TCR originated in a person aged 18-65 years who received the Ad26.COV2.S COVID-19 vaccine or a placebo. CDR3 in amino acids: CASSPGFGGGTEAFF. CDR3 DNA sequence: TGTGCCAGCAGCCCCGGGTTTGGGGGGGGCACTGAAGCTTTCTTT. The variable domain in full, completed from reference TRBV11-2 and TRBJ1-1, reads EAGVAQSPRYKIIEKRQSVAFWCNPISGHATLYWYQQILGQGPKLLIQFQNNGVVDDSQLPKDRFSAERLKGVDSTLKIQPAKLEDSAVYLCASSPGFGGGTEAFFGQGTRLTVV.